This TCR beta chain originates from a study of OX40 agonist ivuxolimab in advanced cancers. Study-level background: Patients were around 83% male with ages about 23 to 90, mean 60. Anti-PD-1, anti-PD-L1 or anti-CTLA-4 therapy given earlier was allowed, and over 35% had some. Study-level points and caveats: At 0.1 to 3.0 mg/kg and by week 6, clonal expansion occurred in CD4+ and CD8+ blood T cells.

J was trimmed by 1 base and V by 5 bases; bases with no gene match: 2. CDR1 is SNHLY and CDR2 is FYNNEI in the germline V gene. This CDR3 has 14 residues. The table came from immunoSEQ multiplex PCR; TCRdb's copy has only in-frame clones and leaves some out. The repertoire holds over 75,000 clones, with more than 70% as singletons. Concerning this clone: Antigen specificity is unknown.

This receptor was obtained from an adult with an advanced solid tumor such as melanoma, head and neck, liver or kidney cancer. The input for sequencing was CD4+ or CD8+ T cells sorted from blood, taken in a trial of the OX40 agonist ivuxolimab. The genes are TRBV2 and TRBJ1-5, with TRBD1 identical over 7 bases. CDR3 DNA sequence: TGTGCCAGCAGTTGGGACAGAAGCAATCAGCCCCAGCATTTT. This translates into CASSWDRSNQPQHF.